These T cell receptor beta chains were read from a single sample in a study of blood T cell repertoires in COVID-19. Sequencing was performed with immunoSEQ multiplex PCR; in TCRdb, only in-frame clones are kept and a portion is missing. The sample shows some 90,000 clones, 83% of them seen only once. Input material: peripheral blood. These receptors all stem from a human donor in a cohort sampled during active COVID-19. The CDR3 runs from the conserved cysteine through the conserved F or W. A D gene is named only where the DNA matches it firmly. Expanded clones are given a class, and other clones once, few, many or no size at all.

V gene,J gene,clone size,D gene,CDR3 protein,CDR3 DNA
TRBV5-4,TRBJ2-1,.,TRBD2,CASSPLAGGGNEQFF,TGTGCCAGCAGCCCACTAGCGGGAGGGGGCAATGAGCAGTTCTTC
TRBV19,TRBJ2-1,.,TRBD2,CASSIPGRESLNEQFF,TGTGCCAGTAGTATACCGGGGCGGGAGTCCCTCAATGAGCAGTTCTTC
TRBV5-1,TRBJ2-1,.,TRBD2,CASSPDGTSGGVGNEQFF,TGCGCCAGCAGCCCGGATGGGACTAGCGGGGGGGTGGGGAATGAGCAGTTCTTC
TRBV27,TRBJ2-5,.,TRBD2,CASSFKAGVLETQYF,TGTGCCAGCAGTTTCAAAGCGGGAGTGTTGGAGACCCAGTACTTC
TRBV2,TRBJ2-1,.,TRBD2,CASSPAGGTSGGDNEQFF,TGTGCCAGCAGCCCCGCCGGGGGGACTAGCGGAGGGGACAATGAGCAGTTCTTC
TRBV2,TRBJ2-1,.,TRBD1,CASSYTRTGVNEQFF,TGTGCCAGCAGTTACACGCGGACAGGGGTAAATGAGCAGTTCTTC
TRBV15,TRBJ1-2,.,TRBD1,CATSTGQEIIGSYGYTF,TGTGCCACCAGCACTGGACAGGAGATTATAGGGAGCTATGGCTACACCTTC
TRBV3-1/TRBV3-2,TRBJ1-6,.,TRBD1,CASSRGQGNSPLHF,TGTGCCAGCAGCCGAGGACAGGGGAATTCACCCCTCCACTTT
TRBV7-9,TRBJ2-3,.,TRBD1,CASMRTGMEDTQYF,TGTGCCAGCATGAGGACAGGGATGGAAGATACGCAGTATTTT
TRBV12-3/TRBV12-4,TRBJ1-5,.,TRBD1,CASSRQGRQPQHF,TGTGCCAGCAGTCGACAGGGGAGGCAGCCCCAGCATTTT
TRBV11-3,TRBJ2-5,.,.,CASSSDRPETQYF,TGTGCCAGCAGCTCCGACAGACCAGAGACCCAGTACTTC
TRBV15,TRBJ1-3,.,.,CATSRDFSISGNTIYF,TGTGCCACCAGCAGAGATTTTTCCATCTCTGGAAACACCATATATTTT
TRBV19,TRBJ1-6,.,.,CASSMGGTTYNSPLHF,TGTGCCAGTAGTATGGGGGGGACCACCTATAATTCACCCCTCCACTTT
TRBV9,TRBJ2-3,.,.,CASSVVGRDTQYF,TGTGCCAGCAGCGTAGTAGGGAGAGATACGCAGTATTTT
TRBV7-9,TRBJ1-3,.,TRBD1,CASSWGQGGGNTIYF,TGTGCCAGCAGCTGGGGACAGGGTGGTGGAAACACCATATATTTT
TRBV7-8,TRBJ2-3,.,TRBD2,CASSPLAGGLSSTDTQYF,TGTGCCAGCAGCCCGCTAGCGGGAGGGCTCTCTAGCACAGATACGCAGTATTTT
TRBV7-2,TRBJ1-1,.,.,CASSALQAPGTEAFF,TGTGCCAGCAGCGCCCTACAGGCCCCGGGCACTGAAGCTTTCTTT
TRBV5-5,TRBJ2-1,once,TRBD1,CASSPGTGSYNEQFF,TGTGCCAGCAGCCCCGGGACAGGCTCCTACAATGAGCAGTTCTTC
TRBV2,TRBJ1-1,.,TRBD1,CASSSGTGGLNTEAFF,TGTGCCAGCAGCTCCGGGACAGGAGGGTTGAACACTGAAGCTTTCTTT
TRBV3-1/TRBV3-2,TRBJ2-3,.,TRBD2,CASSQDRSGTSGGGTDTQYF,TGTGCCAGCAGTCAAGATAGGTCCGGGACTAGCGGGGGGGGCACAGATACGCAGTATTTT
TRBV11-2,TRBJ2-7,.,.,CASSFADGATYEQYF,TGTGCCAGCAGCTTCGCGGATGGGGCTACCTACGAGCAGTACTTC
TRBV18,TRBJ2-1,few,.,CASTSSGQVYNEQFF,TGTGCCAGCACCTCCTCAGGGCAGGTCTACAATGAGCAGTTCTTC
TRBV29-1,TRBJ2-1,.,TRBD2,CSVVETSVDGEQFF,TGCAGCGTTGTAGAGACTAGCGTCGACGGTGAGCAGTTCTTC
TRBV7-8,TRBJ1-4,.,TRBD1,CASSARTAGTGGKLFF,TGTGCCAGCAGCGCTCGAACCGCCGGGACAGGAGGAAAACTGTTTTTT
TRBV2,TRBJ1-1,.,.,CASSVGVYSMNTEAFF,TGTGCCAGCAGTGTCGGGGTCTACTCCATGAACACTGAAGCTTTCTTT
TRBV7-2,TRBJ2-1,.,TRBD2,CASSASGGSSYNEQFF,TGTGCCAGCAGCGCTAGCGGGGGAAGCTCCTACAATGAGCAGTTCTTC
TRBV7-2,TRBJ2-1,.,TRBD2,CASSRSGAGGHNEQFF,TGTGCCAGCAGCCGTTCCGGAGCGGGGGGGCACAATGAGCAGTTCTTC
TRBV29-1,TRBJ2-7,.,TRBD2,CSVVGTSGIKVTYEQYF,TGCAGCGTAGTAGGGACTAGCGGAATTAAAGTGACCTACGAGCAGTACTTC
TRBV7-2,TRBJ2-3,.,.,CASSLEGDVRLDTQYF,TGTGCCAGCAGCTTAGAGGGGGACGTAAGATTAGATACGCAGTATTTT
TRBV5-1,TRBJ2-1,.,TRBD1,CASSLDHRGRTEQFF,TGCGCCAGCAGCTTGGACCACAGGGGGAGGACTGAGCAGTTCTTC
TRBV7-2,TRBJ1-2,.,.,CASSLGTDSGYGYTF,TGTGCCAGCAGCTTAGGTACCGACAGCGGGTATGGCTACACCTTC
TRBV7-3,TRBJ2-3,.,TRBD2,CASSLKGTFSGGVDTQYF,TGTGCCAGCAGCTTAAAGGGGACCTTTAGCGGGGGTGTAGATACGCAGTATTTT
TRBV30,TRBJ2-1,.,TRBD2,CAWSVSSGGFNEQFF,TGTGCCTGGAGTGTTTCCAGCGGGGGCTTCAATGAGCAGTTCTTC
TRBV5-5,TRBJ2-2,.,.,CASSLGTPVAGELFF,TGTGCCAGCAGCTTGGGTACTCCGGTGGCCGGGGAGCTGTTTTTT
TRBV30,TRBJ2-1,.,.,CAWSKSGRSYYNEQFF,TGTGCCTGGAGTAAGAGCGGACGGAGTTACTACAATGAGCAGTTCTTC
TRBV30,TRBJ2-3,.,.,CAWSEDYNTQYF,TGTGCCTGGAGTGAGGACTACAATACGCAGTATTTT
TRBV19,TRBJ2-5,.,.,CASKTTGQETQYF,TGTGCCAGTAAGACGACAGGACAAGAGACCCAGTACTTC
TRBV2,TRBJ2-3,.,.,CASRELTDTQYF,TGTGCCAGCAGGGAACTTACAGATACGCAGTATTTT
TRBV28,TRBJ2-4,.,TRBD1,CASSLAGTVAKNIQYF,TGTGCCAGCAGTCTCGCCGGGACAGTAGCCAAAAACATTCAGTACTTC
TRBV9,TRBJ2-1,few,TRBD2,CASSELAGAYNEQFF,TGTGCCAGCAGCGAGTTAGCGGGAGCCTACAATGAGCAGTTCTTC
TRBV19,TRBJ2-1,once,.,CASSLRGSEVYNEQFF,TGTGCCAGTAGTCTTAGGGGGAGCGAGGTTTACAATGAGCAGTTCTTC
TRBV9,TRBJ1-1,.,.,CASSAGSGGAEAFF,TGTGCCAGCAGCGCCGGCTCCGGAGGGGCTGAAGCTTTCTTT
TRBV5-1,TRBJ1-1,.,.,CASSLRTENTEAFF,TGCGCCAGCAGCTTAAGGACAGAGAACACTGAAGCTTTCTTT
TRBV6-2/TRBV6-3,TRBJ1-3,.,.,CASSFGLVNGNTIYF,TGTGCCAGCAGTTTCGGACTCGTCAATGGAAACACCATATATTTT
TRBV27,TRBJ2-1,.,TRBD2,CASSLAGAGKDEQFF,TGTGCCAGCAGTTTGGCGGGAGCGGGTAAAGATGAGCAGTTCTTC
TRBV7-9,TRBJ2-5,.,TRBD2,CASSQKSGRGEETQYF,TGTGCCAGCAGCCAAAAAAGCGGGAGGGGCGAAGAGACCCAGTACTTC
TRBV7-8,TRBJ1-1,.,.,CASSKLTGMNTEAFF,TGTGCCAGCAGCAAGCTAACAGGTATGAACACTGAAGCTTTCTTT